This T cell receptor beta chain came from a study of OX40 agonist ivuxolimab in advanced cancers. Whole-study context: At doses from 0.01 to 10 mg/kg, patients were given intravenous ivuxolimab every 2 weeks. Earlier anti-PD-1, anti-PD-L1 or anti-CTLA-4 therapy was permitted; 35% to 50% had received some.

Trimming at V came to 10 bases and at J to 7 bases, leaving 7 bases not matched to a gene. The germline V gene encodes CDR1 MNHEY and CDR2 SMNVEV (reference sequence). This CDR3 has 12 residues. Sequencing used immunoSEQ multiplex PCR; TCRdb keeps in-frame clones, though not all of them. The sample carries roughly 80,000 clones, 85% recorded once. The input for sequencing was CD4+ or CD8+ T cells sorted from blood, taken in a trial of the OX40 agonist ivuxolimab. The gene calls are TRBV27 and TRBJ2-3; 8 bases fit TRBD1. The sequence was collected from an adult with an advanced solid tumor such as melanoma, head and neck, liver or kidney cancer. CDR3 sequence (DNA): TGTGCCACCGGACAGGGTCGTAATACGCAGTATTTT. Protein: CATGQGRNTQYF.